These 25 T cell receptor beta chains came from one sample sequenced in a study of T cell repertoires in cytomegalovirus infection. TCRdb recomputed calls from the reads with MiXCR, one row per CDR3 protein. The sample includes roughly 110,000 distinct CDR3 sequences, around 30% seen only once; the top ten take 35% to 50%. Antigen specificity for these receptors is unknown. The sample consisted of CD8+ T cells from cultured PBMCs, taken from culture after CMV antigen stimulation. The receptors come from a human donor in good health (CMV status not recorded). Some clones in this sample may be carry-over from other donors' samples.

As DNA, the CDR3 is TGTGCCAGCAGTCCACTAGGCGGAGGGGGGGTTCCACGAGAGACCCAGTACTTC. Protein product: CASSPLGGGGVPRETQYF. The rearrangement links TRBV27 to TRBJ2-5; possible D gene TRBD2, 7 bases. V was trimmed by 5 bases and J by 4 bases, leaving 26 bases between them. CDR3 length equals 18 residues. Germline V gene data show CDR1 as MNHEY and CDR2 as SMNVEV (reference sequence).

J is TRBJ2-7 and V is TRBV14, with 11 nucleotides matching TRBD1. The CDR3 consists of 14 residues. V shed 5 bases and J 7 bases; nucleotides not matched to a gene: 7. The germline CDR1 and CDR2 sequences are SGHDN and FVKESK. Here the CDR3 DNA reads TGTGCCAGCAGCGGCGGACAGGGGGCGGTGGAGCAGTACTTC. Protein sequence: CASSGGQGAVEQYF.

This clonotype appeared many times. The chain employs TRBV12-3 or TRBV12-4 and TRBJ2-1; TRBD2 matches 14 bases. The ends lost 5 bases at V and 4 bases at J; junction bases unmatched: 4. There are 16 residues in the CDR3. CDR3 region: CASSKTSGGEYNEQFF. CDR3 sequence (DNA): TGTGCCAGCAGTAAGACTAGCGGGGGGGAATACAATGAGCAGTTCTTC.

V and J are TRBV7-9 and TRBJ1-1, with a possible D match to TRBD1 (5 bases). CDR1 SEHNR and CDR2 FQNEAQ come from the germline V gene (reference sequence). V lost 5 bases to trimming and J lost 1 base, with 14 bases between them. The CDR3 is 15 amino acids. The CDR3, as DNA: TGTGCCAGCAGCCCAAGACAGAGACCGAACACTGAAGCTTTCTTT. As protein: CASSPRQRPNTEAFF.

This clonotype was seen only a few times. The chain employs TRBV7-9 and TRBJ2-1; 11 positions agree with TRBD2. Trimming at V came to 5 bases and at J to 8 bases, leaving 8 bases not matched to a gene. The CDR3 is 15 amino acids. The germline CDR1 and CDR2 sequences are SEHNR and FQNEAQ (reference sequence). The CDR3 is CASSPVIAGGHEQFF. The CDR3 DNA follows: TGTGCCAGCAGCCCGGTGATAGCGGGGGGGCATGAGCAGTTCTTC.

As DNA, the CDR3 is TGCGCCAGCAGCCAAGAGGGAAGGGGCACAGATACGCAGTATTTT. Translating it yields CASSQEGRGTDTQYF. The rearrangement links TRBV4-1 to TRBJ2-3; the D is unclear. V lost 0 bases and J 1 base, leaving 8 bases between the germline ends. The length of the CDR3 is 15 residues. CDR1 and CDR2 from the germline V gene are MGHRA and YSYEKL.

This clonotype has at least ten counts. V usage is TRBV7-2 and J usage is TRBJ2-5; D not certain. CDR3 length equals 12 residues. Per germline, CDR1 SGHTA and CDR2 FQGNSA. Trimming left V 5 bases short and J 5 bases short, with 9 bases between. The CDR3 reads CASSPQSETQYF. DNA for the CDR3: TGTGCCAGCAGCCCCCAGTCGGAGACCCAGTACTTC.

This clonotype has only a few counts. This rearrangement joins TRBV20-1 to TRBJ1-2; D perhaps matches TRBD1 (5 bases). The length of the CDR3 is 12 residues. The V gene's germline CDR1 is DFQATT and CDR2 SNEGSKA (reference sequence). V gave up 3 bases and J gave up 5 bases, with 10 bases separating them. DNA of the CDR3: TGCAGTGCTAGGGCAGGGATTTATGGCTACACCTTC. Its protein is CSARAGIYGYTF.

J is TRBJ2-1 and V is TRBV27; D gene ambiguous. Between the trimmed V and J ends, which lost 3 bases and 3 bases, there was a span of 9 bases. The CDR3 runs 14 residues. In germline, CDR1 is MNHEY, CDR2 SMNVEV (reference sequence). The CDR3 DNA sequence: TGTGCCAGCAGTTTCCAGAGAAACTACAATGAGCAGTTCTTC. It is translated as CASSFQRNYNEQFF.

This clonotype was counted only a few times. V is TRBV7-8 and J is TRBJ2-1; 7 nucleotides agree with TRBD1. CDR1 SGHVS and CDR2 FQNEAQ come from the germline V gene. J gave up 8 bases and V 3 bases, and 4 bases lay outside the gene matches. This CDR3 comprises 13 residues. The CDR3 is CASSFSTGYEQFF. CDR3 sequence (DNA): TGTGCCAGCAGCTTTTCGACAGGGTATGAGCAGTTCTTC.

The J gene is TRBJ2-7, the V gene TRBV24-1; D is unresolved. The CDR3 length is 12 residues. CDR1 and CDR2 (germline): KGHDR, SFDVKD. V dropped 3 bases and J dropped 3 bases, with 5 bases sitting between them. CDR3 in DNA: TGTGCCACCAGTGATCTGAACTACGAGCAGTACTTC. This sequence encodes CATSDLNYEQYF.

This clonotype was seen a few times. The chain joins TRBV7-6 to TRBJ2-4; D is perhaps TRBD1 (5 bases). CDR3 length: 15 residues. V was trimmed by 2 bases and J by 5 bases, leaving 13 bases between them. The V gene's germline CDR1 is SGHVS and CDR2 FNYEAQ. The CDR3 reads CASSLQAGSQNIQYF. In nucleotides, the CDR3 is TGTGCCAGCAGCTTACAGGCAGGGTCTCAAAACATTCAGTACTTC.

This chain connects TRBV7-6 to TRBJ2-5; 8 bases map to TRBD2. Losses at the gene ends were 2 bases for V and 2 bases for J; bases not matched to a gene: 10. The germline CDR1 and CDR2 sequences are SGHVS and FNYEAQ. The CDR3 loop spans 17 amino acids. CDR3: CASSLTIGGALQETQYF. The CDR3 DNA follows: TGTGCCAGCAGCTTAACGATCGGGGGGGCTTTACAAGAGACCCAGTACTTC.

This clonotype was picked up a small number of times. The J gene is TRBJ2-7, the V gene TRBV6-2 or TRBV6-3; D uncertain. The CDR3 loop spans 15 amino acids. Germline lookup yields CDR1 MNHEY and CDR2 SVGEGT. V gave up 6 bases and J gave up 0 bases, with 15 bases separating them. The CDR3 reads CASSPGEWSSYEQYF. CDR3 DNA sequence: TGTGCCAGCAGCCCAGGAGAATGGAGCTCCTACGAGCAGTACTTC.

The genes are TRBV7-2 and TRBJ1-6; D unresolved. The V gene lost 1 base and the J gene lost 9 bases, with 13 bases spanning the gap. The CDR3 has 15 amino acids. From germline, CDR1 is SGHTA and CDR2 FQGNSA. DNA of the CDR3: TGTGCCAGCAGCTTAGAGGGCAGCAAGTTTTCACCCCTCCACTTT. Its protein is CASSLEGSKFSPLHF. Looking up the rest from reference TRBV7-2 and TRBJ1-6 gives the full variable domain: GAGVSQSPSNKVTEKGKDVELRCDPISGHTALYWYRQSLGQGLEFLIYFQGNSAPDKSGLPSDRFSAERTGGSVSTLTIQRTQQEDSAVYLCASSLEGSKFSPLHFGNGTRLTVT.

This clonotype was observed at least ten times. The J gene is TRBJ2-3, the V gene TRBV7-2, with 9 bases lining up with TRBD2. The germline V gene has CDR1 SGHTA and CDR2 FQGNSA. The CDR3 extends over 15 amino acids. J gave up 6 bases and V 3 bases, and 7 bases lay outside the gene matches. CDR3 nucleotides: TGTGCCAGCAGCTTTAGGGAGCGGGGGGCCGATACGCAGTATTTT. Translated: CASSFRERGADTQYF.

This chain joins TRBV27 and TRBJ1-1, with D uncertain. CDR1 is MNHEY, CDR2 SMNVEV, per germline (reference sequence). The CDR3 spans 15 residues. The V end lost 1 base, the J end lost 4 bases, and 13 bases lay between the germline ends. Written as DNA, the CDR3 is TGTGCCAGCAGTTTATATACGGGTCGGGGCACTGAAGCTTTCTTT. Its translation: CASSLYTGRGTEAFF.

A remark on this clonotype: A much larger clone is a single base away; this may be a read error. The CDR3 DNA sequence: TGTGCCAGCAGCTCTAGGGACAGCCCTTGGGTTGAAGCTTTCTTT. Protein product: CASSSRDSPWVEAFF. This chain links TRBV7-2 with TRBJ1-1, with 7 bases lining up with TRBD1. Germline V CDR1 and CDR2: SGHTA, FQGNSA. The CDR3 extends over 15 amino acids. Germline trimming cut 4 bases from V and 7 bases from J; bases unmatched to any gene: 12.

This clonotype has at least ten counts. The rearrangement links TRBV27 to TRBJ1-1; TRBD1 aligns across 7 bases. V shed 6 bases and J 5 bases; nucleotides not matched to a gene: 12. CDR3 length: 15 amino acids. The germline V gene encodes CDR1 MNHEY and CDR2 SMNVEV (reference sequence). The chain's CDR3 is CASSETSGGQTEAFF. As DNA, the CDR3 is TGTGCCAGCAGCGAGACCTCAGGGGGTCAGACTGAAGCTTTCTTT.

The CDR3 is CATSANEKTVMNTEAFF. The CDR3 bases are TGTGCCACCAGTGCAAACGAGAAGACGGTTATGAACACTGAAGCTTTCTTT. The chain has TRBV24-1 and TRBJ1-1; no reliable D call. Per the germline V gene, CDR1 is KGHDR and CDR2 is SFDVKD. The CDR3 covers 17 residues. V shed 5 bases and J shed 0 bases, with 18 bases lying between them.

The chain couples TRBV6-5 to TRBJ1-6, with 8 bases identical to TRBD1. Germline CDR1 is MNHEY and CDR2 is SVGAGI. The V and J ends lost 6 bases and 9 bases, in that order; junction bases with no gene match: 4. The length of the CDR3 is 13 residues. In DNA, the CDR3 is TGTGCCAGCAGCCCAGGGGGCACTTCACCCCTCCACTTT. Its translation is CASSPGGTSPLHF.

Remarks on this clonotype: This may arise from a read error, as a much more abundant clone is one base away. This chain joins TRBV19 and TRBJ1-2; TRBD1 might be the D (5 bases). Per germline, CDR1 LNHDA and CDR2 SQIVND (reference sequence). The CDR3 sequence is 14 residues long. The chain's CDR3 is CSSGERGRNYGYTF. In nucleotides, the CDR3 is TGTTCCAGTGGTGAGCGGGGACGTAACTATGGCTACACCTTC.

This clonotype showed up just a few times. This rearrangement joins TRBV5-5 to TRBJ2-1; D is perhaps TRBD1 or TRBD2 (5 bases each). CDR1 and CDR2 from the germline V gene are SGHKS and YYEKEE (reference sequence). CDR3 size: 15 residues. V lost 1 base, J lost 2 bases, and 10 bases lay in between. This CDR3 reads CASSLFGAPYNEQFF. CDR3 DNA sequence: TGTGCCAGCAGCTTGTTCGGGGCCCCCTACAATGAGCAGTTCTTC.

This clonotype was seen a few times. The chain couples TRBV11-2 to TRBJ2-1; 12 nucleotides align to TRBD2. CDR3 length: 16 residues. Trimming removed 5 bases from V and 4 bases from J; junction bases left unmatched: 6. CDR1 SGHAT and CDR2 FQNNGV come from the germline V gene. The CDR3 protein is CASSLLAGGPYNEQFF. The CDR3 nucleotides read TGTGCCAGCAGCCTACTAGCGGGGGGACCGTACAATGAGCAGTTCTTC.

The chain has TRBV11-1 and TRBJ2-1, with TRBD2 identical over 11 bases. The V gene end was trimmed by 0 bases and the J gene end by 2 bases; junction bases not matched to a gene: 3. CDR3 length: 17 amino acids. Germline V CDR1 and CDR2: SGHAT, FQDESV (reference sequence). Written as DNA, the CDR3 is TGTGCCAGCAGCTTAGCGAGTAGCGGGGGGGCCTACAATGAGCAGTTCTTC. Amino acid sequence: CASSLASSGGAYNEQFF. Full variable domain (outside the CDR3, taken from reference TRBV11-1 and TRBJ2-1): EAEVAQSPRYKITEKSQAVAFWCDPISGHATLYWYRQILGQGPELLVQFQDESVVDDSQLPKDRFSAERLKGVDSTLKIQPAELGDSAMYLCASSLASSGGAYNEQFFGPGTRLTVL.